One sample yielded the 8 T cell receptor beta chains listed below, sequenced in a study of glioma-infiltrating T cells after dendritic cell vaccination (dated by TCRdb to between 2015 and 2016). This specimen's time point label, per the study, means: after dendritic cell vaccination, including at tumor progression/relapse. Libraries were prepared through the immunoSEQ multiplex PCR assay. In its TCRdb copy, this immuneACCESS table keeps in-frame sequences only and misses some clones. Where compared with another copy, unresolved V genes explain less than half of these, and the others have no known cause. The sample table contains around 78,000 clones; only one count was recorded for 87% of them. The ten largest account for approximately 2.2% of the sample. This specimen consisted of blood, obtained after dendritic cell vaccination. These receptors were obtained from a human donor with glioblastoma.

The rearrangement joins TRBV4-2 to TRBJ2-3, with 10 bases lining up with TRBD2. The V segment lost 1 base and the J segment 3 bases; nucleotides outside the gene matches: 1. There are 15 residues in the CDR3. Germline CDR1 and CDR2: LGHNA and YNFKEQ. CDR3 sequence (DNA): TGTGCCAGCAGCCAAGTAGCGGGGGGAACAGATACGCAGTATTTT. It specifies CASSQVAGGTDTQYF.

The gene calls are TRBV25-1 and TRBJ1-2, with TRBD1 identical over 7 bases. V lost 2 bases to trimming and J lost 5 bases; unmatched junction nucleotides: 5. Germline V gene data show CDR1 as MGHDK and CDR2 as SYGVNS. CDR3 length: 14 residues. The CDR3 loop is CASSEQGRGYGYTF. DNA for the CDR3: TGTGCCAGCAGTGAACAGGGCAGGGGGTATGGCTACACCTTC.

The chain recombines TRBV5-1 with TRBJ2-3; 10 positions agree with TRBD2. Germline V gene lookup returns CDR1 SGHRS and CDR2 YFSETQ. V dropped 7 bases and J dropped 3; count of bases not matched to a gene: 5. The CDR3 has 14 residues. The CDR3 bases are TGCGCCAGCGGGAGCGGGGGGGATACAGATACGCAGTATTTT. Protein: CASGSGGDTDTQYF. The whole variable domain, remainder taken from reference TRBV5-1 and TRBJ2-3, is KAGVTQTPRYLIKTRGQQVTLSCSPISGHRSVSWYQQTPGQGLQFLFEYFSETQRNKGNFPGRFSGRQFSNSRSEMNVSTLELGDSALYLCASGSGGDTDTQYFGPGTRLTVL.

This rearrangement joins TRBV5-6 to TRBJ1-2; 8 bases map to TRBD1. The germline CDR1 and CDR2 sequences are SGHDT and YYEEEE. There are 15 residues in the CDR3. V shed 0 bases and J 5 bases; nucleotides not matched to a gene: 6. The CDR3, as DNA: TGTGCCAGCAGCTTGGGGTTACAGGGGGAGTATGGCTACACCTTC. It encodes CASSLGLQGEYGYTF.

This chain links TRBV6-5 with TRBJ1-2; unclear D gene. The CDR3 runs to 15 residues. In germline, CDR1 is MNHEY, CDR2 SVGAGI. Trimming left V 0 bases short and J 7 bases short, with 15 bases between. In nucleotides, the CDR3 is TGTGCCAGCAGTTACTCGGATCTCTCGGGATCTGGCTACACCTTC. It encodes CASSYSDLSGSGYTF.

The V gene is TRBV19, the J gene TRBJ1-3; D not certain. V was pared by 5 bases and J by 4 bases, with 9 bases between. This CDR3 comprises 13 residues. Looked up from germline, CDR1 is LNHDA and CDR2 is SQIVND (reference sequence). CDR3 residues: CASSRETGNTIYF. The DNA for the CDR3 is TGTGCCAGTAGTCGGGAGACCGGAAACACCATATATTTT.

The chain has TRBV10-3 and TRBJ1-2; 8 bases align to TRBD1. V was pared by 6 bases and J by 8 bases, with 11 bases of the junction left unmatched. CDR1 is ENHRY, CDR2 SYGVKD, per germline. There are 14 residues in the CDR3. The CDR3 DNA follows: TGTGCCATCAGCGGCATGGACAGGGAAAGCGGCTACACCTTC. It translates to CAISGMDRESGYTF.

A word on this clone: An end of the junction does not agree with germline; a read error may underlie this. V and J are TRBV7-7 and TRBJ2-6; TRBD2 agrees at 9 bases. The CDR3 covers 18 residues. CDR1 is SSHAT, CDR2 FNYEAQ, per germline (reference sequence). The CDR3 nucleotides are TGTGCTAGCAGCGAGGGCGGCGGGAGGGCCACTGGGGCCAACGTCCTGACTTTC. This encodes CASSEGGGRATGANVLTF.